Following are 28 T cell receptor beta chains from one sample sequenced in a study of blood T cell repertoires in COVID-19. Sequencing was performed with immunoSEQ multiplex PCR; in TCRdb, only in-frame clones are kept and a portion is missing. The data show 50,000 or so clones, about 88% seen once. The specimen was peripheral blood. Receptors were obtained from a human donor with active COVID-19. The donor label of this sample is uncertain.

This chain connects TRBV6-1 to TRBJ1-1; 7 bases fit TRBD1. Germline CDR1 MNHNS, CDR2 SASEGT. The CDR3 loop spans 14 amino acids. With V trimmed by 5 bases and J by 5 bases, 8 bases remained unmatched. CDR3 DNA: TGTGCCAGCAGTTATCAGGGGGTGAGGACTGAAGCTTTCTTT. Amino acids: CASSYQGVRTEAFF.

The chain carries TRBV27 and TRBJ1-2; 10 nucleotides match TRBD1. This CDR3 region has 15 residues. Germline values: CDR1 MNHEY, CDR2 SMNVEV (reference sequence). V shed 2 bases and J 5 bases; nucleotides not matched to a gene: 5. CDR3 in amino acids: CASSLRQGARYGYTF. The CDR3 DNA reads TGTGCCAGCAGTTTAAGACAGGGGGCTAGGTATGGCTACACCTTC.

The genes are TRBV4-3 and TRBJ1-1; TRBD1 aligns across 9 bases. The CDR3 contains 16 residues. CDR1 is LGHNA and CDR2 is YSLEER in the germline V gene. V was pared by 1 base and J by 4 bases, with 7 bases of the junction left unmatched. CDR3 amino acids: CASSQGTGGRGTEAFF. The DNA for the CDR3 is TGCGCCAGCAGCCAAGGTACAGGGGGCAGGGGCACTGAAGCTTTCTTT.

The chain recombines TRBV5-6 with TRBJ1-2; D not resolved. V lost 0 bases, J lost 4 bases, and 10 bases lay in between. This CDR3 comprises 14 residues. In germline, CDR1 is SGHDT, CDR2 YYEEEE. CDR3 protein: CASSLGGLGYGYTF. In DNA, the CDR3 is TGTGCCAGCAGCTTGGGAGGGTTAGGCTATGGCTACACCTTC. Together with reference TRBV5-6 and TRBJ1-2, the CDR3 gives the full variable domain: DAGVTQSPTHLIKTRGQQVTLRCSPKSGHDTVSWYQQALGQGPQFIFQYYEEEERQRGNFPDRFSGHQFPNYSSELNVNALLLGDSALYLCASSLGGLGYGYTFGSGTRLTVV.

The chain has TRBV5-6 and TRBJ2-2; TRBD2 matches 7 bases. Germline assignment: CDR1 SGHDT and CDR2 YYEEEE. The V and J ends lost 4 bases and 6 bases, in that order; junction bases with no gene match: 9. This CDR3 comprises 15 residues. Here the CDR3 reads CASSAGDLRAGELFF. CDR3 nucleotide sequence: TGTGCCAGCAGCGCGGGGGATTTAAGGGCCGGGGAGCTGTTTTTT.

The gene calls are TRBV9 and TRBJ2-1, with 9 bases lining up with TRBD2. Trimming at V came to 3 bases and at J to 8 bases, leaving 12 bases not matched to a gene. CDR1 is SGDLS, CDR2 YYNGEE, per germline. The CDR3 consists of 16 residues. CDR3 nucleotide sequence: TGTGCCAGCAGCGCCCCCGGGACTAGCCGCAGCCATGAGCAGTTCTTC. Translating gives CASSAPGTSRSHEQFF.

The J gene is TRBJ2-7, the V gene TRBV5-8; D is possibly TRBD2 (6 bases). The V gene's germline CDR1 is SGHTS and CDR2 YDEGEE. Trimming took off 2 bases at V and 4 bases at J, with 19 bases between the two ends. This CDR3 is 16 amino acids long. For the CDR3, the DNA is TGTGCCAGCAGCTTAAGGCTAGCGCTCACCTTTTACGAGCAGTACTTC. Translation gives CASSLRLALTFYEQYF.

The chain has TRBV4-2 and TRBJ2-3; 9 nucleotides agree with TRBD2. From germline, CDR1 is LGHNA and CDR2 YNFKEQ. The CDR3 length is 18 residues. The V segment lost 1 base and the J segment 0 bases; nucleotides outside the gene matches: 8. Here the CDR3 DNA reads TGTGCCAGCAGCCAAGGGGTCTCGAGCGGGGGGAGCACAGATACGCAGTATTTT. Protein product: CASSQGVSSGGSTDTQYF.

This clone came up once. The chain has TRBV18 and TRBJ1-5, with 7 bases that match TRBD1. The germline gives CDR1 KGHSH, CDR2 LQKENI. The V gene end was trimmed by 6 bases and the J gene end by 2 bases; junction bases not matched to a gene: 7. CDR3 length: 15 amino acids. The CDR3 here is CASSEGTVGNQPQHF. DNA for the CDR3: TGTGCCAGCTCGGAAGGGACAGTAGGCAATCAGCCCCAGCATTTT. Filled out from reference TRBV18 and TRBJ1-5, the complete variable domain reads NAGVMQNPRHLVRRRGQEARLRCSPMKGHSHVYWYRQLPEEGLKFMVYLQKENIIDESGMPKERFSAEFPKEGPSILRIQQVVRGDSAAYFCASSEGTVGNQPQHFGDGTRLSIL.

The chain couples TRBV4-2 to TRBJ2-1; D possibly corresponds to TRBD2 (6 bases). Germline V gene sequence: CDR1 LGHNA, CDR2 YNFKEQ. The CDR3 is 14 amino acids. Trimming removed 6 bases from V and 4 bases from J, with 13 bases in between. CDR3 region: CASSWRVSYNEQFF. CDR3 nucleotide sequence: TGTGCCAGCAGTTGGAGGGTGTCATACAATGAGCAGTTCTTC.

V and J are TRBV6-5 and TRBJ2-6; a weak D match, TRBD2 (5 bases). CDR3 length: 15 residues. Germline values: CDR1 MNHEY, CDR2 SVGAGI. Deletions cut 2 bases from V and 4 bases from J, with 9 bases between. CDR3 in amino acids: CASSYVRAGANVLTF. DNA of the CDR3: TGTGCCAGCAGTTACGTGAGGGCAGGGGCCAACGTCCTGACTTTC.

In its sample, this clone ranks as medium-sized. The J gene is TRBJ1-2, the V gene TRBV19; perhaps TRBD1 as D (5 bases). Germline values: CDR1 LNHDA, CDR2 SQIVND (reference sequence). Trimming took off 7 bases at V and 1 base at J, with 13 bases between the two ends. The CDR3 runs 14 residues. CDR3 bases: TGTGCCAGTAAATCGGTGGGGGGTAACTATGGCTACACCTTC. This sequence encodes CASKSVGGNYGYTF.

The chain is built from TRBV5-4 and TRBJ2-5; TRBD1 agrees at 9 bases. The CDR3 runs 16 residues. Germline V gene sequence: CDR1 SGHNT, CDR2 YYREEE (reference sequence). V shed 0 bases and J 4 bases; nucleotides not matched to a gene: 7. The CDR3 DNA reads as TGTGCCAGCAGCTTGGGTCGACAGGGGGGGACAGAGACCCAGTACTTC. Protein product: CASSLGRQGGTETQYF.

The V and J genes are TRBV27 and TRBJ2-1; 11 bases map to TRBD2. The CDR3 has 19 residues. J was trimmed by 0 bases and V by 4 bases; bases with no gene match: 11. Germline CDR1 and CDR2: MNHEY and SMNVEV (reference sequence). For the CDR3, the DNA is TGTGCCAGCAGTTCACTTACCCTAGCGGGGGGCAACTCCTACAATGAGCAGTTCTTC. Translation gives CASSSLTLAGGNSYNEQFF.

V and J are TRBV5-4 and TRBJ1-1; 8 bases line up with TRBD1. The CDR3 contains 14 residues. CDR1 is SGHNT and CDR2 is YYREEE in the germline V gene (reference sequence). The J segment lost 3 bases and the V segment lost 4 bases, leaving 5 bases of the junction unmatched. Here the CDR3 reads CASSHRGMDTEAFF. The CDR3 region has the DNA TGTGCCAGCAGCCACAGGGGGATGGACACTGAAGCTTTCTTT.

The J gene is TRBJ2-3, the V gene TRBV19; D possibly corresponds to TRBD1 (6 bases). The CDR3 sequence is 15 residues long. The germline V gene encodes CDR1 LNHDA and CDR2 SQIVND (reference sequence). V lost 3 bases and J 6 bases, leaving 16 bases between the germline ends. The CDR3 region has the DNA TGTGCCAGTAGTATGTACAGGGATTTTGGGGATACGCAGTATTTT. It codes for CASSMYRDFGDTQYF.

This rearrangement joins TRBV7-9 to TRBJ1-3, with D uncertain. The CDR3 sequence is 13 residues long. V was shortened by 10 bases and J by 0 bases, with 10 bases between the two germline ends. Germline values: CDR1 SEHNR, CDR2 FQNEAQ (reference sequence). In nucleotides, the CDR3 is TGTGCCAACGACAAGAGCTCTGGAAACACCATATATTTT. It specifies CANDKSSGNTIYF.

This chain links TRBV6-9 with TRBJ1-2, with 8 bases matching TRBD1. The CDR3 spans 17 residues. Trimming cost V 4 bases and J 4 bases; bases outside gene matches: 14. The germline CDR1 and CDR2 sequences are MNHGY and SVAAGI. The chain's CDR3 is CASSSGQGGPSGYGYTF. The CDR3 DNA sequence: TGTGCCAGCAGTTCAGGACAGGGAGGCCCCTCTGGCTATGGCTACACCTTC.

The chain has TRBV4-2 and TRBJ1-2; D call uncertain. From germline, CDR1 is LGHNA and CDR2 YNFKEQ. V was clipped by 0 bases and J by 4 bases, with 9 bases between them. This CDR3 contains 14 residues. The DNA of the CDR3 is TGTGCCAGCAGCCAAGATGGAGCCCTCTATGGCTACACCTTC. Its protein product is CASSQDGALYGYTF.

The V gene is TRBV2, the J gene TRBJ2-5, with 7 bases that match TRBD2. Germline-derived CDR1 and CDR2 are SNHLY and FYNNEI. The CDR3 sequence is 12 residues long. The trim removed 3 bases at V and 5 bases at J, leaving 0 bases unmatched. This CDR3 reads CASSEGGETQYF. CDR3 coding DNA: TGTGCCAGCAGTGAGGGGGGGGAGACCCAGTACTTC.

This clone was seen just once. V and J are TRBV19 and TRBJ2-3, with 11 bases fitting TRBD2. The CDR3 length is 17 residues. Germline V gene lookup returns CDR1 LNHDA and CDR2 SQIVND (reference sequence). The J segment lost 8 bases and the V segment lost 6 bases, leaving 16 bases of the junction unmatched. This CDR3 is CASSLAGGHLIVSTQYF. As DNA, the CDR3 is TGTGCCAGTAGCCTAGCGGGGGGCCATTTAATTGTGTCTACGCAGTATTTT. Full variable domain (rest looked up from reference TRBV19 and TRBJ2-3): DGGITQSPKYLFRKEGQNVTLSCEQNLNHDAMYWYRQDPGQGLRLIYYSQIVNDFQKGDIAEGYSVSREKKESFPLTVTSAQKNPTAFYLCASSLAGGHLIVSTQYFGPGTRLTVL.

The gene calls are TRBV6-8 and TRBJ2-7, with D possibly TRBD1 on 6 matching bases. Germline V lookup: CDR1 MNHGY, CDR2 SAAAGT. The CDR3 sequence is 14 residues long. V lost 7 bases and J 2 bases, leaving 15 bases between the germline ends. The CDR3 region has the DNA TGTGCCAGCATTCTCCGGGACAAAACCTACGAGCAGTACTTC. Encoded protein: CASILRDKTYEQYF.

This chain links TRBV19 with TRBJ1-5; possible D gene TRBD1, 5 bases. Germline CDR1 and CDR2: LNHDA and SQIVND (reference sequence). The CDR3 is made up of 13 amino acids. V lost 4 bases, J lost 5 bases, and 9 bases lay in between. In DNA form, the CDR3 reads TGTGCCAGTAGTACTAGACAGCATCAGCCCCAGCATTTT. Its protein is CASSTRQHQPQHF. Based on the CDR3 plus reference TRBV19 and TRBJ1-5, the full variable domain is DGGITQSPKYLFRKEGQNVTLSCEQNLNHDAMYWYRQDPGQGLRLIYYSQIVNDFQKGDIAEGYSVSREKKESFPLTVTSAQKNPTAFYLCASSTRQHQPQHFGDGTRLSIL.

The CDR3 here is CASSVGDRGSYNEQFF. The DNA of the CDR3 is TGTGCCAGCAGCGTAGGGGACAGGGGGTCCTACAATGAGCAGTTCTTC. The chain couples TRBV9 to TRBJ2-1; 11 bases map to TRBD1. Losses at the gene ends were 0 bases for V and 1 base for J; bases not matched to a gene: 0. CDR1 is SGDLS, CDR2 YYNGEE, per germline. The CDR3 totals 16 residues.

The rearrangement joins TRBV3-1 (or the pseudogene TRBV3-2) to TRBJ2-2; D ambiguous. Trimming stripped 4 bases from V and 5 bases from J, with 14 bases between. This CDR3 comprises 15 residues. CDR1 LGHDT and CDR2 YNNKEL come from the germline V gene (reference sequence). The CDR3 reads CASSRGDLKTGELFF. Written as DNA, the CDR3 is TGTGCCAGCAGCCGAGGAGACTTAAAGACCGGGGAGCTGTTTTTT.

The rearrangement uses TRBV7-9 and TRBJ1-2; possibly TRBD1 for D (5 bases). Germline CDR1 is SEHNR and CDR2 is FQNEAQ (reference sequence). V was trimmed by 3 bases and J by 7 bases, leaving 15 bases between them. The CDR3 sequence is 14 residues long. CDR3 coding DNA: TGTGCCAGCAGCTTCCAGGACTTCGGGGGTGGCTACACCTTC. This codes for CASSFQDFGGGYTF.

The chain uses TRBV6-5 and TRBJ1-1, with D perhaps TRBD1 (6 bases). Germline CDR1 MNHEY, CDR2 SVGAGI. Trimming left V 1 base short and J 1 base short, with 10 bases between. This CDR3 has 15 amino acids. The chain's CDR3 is CASSYWGLRNTEAFF. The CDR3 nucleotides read TGTGCCAGCAGTTACTGGGGGCTTCGGAACACTGAAGCTTTCTTT.

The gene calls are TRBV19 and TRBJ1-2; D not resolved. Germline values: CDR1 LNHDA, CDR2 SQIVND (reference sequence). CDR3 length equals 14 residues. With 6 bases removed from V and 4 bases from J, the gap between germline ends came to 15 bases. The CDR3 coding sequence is TGTGCCAGTAGAAAGGAGGCAAGTTCCTATGGCTACACCTTC. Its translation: CASRKEASSYGYTF.